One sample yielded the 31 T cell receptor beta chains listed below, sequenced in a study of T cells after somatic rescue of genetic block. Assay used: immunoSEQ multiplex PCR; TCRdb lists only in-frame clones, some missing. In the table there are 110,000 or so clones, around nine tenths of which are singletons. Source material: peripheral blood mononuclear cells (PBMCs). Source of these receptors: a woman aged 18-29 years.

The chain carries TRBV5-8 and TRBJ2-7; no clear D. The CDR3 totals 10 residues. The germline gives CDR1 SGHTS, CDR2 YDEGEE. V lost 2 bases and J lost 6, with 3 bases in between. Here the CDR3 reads CASSFAEQYF. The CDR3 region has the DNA TGTGCCAGCAGCTTCGCCGAGCAGTACTTC.

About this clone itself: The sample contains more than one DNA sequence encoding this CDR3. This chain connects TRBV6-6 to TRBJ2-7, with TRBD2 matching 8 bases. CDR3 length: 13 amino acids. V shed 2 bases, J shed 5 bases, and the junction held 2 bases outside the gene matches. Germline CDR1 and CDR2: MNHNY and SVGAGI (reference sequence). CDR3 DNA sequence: TGTGCCAGCAGTTACGGAGCGGGGGACGAGCAGTACTTC. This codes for CASSYGAGDEQYF.

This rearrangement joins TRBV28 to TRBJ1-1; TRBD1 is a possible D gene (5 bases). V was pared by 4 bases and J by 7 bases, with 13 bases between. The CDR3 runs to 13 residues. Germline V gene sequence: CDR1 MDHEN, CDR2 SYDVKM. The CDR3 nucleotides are TGTGCCAGCAGTTCCCGGGGACGGGGTGAAGCTTTCTTT. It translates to CASSSRGRGEAFF.

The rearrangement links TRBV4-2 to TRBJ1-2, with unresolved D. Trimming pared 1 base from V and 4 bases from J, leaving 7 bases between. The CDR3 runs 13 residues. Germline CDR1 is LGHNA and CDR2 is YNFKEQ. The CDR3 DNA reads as TGTGCCAGCAGCCAAGCCCCCCTCTATGGCTACACCTTC. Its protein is CASSQAPLYGYTF.

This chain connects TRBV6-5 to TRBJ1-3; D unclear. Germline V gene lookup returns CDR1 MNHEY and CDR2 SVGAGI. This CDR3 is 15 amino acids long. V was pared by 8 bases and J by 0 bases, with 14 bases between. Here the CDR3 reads CASCPNTYSGNTIYF. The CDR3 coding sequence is TGTGCCAGCTGCCCCAACACGTACTCTGGAAACACCATATATTTT.

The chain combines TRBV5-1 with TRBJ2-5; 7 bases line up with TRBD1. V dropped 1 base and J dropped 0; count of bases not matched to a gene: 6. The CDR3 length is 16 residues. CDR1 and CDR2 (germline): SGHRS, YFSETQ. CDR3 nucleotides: TGCGCCAGCAGCTTGTCCGGGACAGAGTACCAAGAGACCCAGTACTTC. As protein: CASSLSGTEYQETQYF.

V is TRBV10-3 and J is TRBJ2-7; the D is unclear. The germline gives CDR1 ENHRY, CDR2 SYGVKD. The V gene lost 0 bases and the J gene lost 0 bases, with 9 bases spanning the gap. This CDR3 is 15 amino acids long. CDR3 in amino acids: CAISESLQSSYEQYF. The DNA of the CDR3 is TGTGCCATCAGTGAGTCGTTACAGAGCTCCTACGAGCAGTACTTC.

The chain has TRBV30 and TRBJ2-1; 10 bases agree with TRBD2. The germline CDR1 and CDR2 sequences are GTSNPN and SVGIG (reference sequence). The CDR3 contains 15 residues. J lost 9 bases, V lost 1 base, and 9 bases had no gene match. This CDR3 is CAWSEKRGGFLEQFF. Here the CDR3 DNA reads TGTGCCTGGAGTGAGAAGCGGGGGGGCTTCCTTGAGCAGTTCTTC.

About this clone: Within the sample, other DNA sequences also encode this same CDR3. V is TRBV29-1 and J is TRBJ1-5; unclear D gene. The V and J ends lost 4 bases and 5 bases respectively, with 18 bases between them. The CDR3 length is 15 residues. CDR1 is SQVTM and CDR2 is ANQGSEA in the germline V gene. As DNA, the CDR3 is TGCAGCGTTGGAGAGAGGGTCGGGGTGGATCAGCCCCAGCATTTT. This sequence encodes CSVGERVGVDQPQHF.

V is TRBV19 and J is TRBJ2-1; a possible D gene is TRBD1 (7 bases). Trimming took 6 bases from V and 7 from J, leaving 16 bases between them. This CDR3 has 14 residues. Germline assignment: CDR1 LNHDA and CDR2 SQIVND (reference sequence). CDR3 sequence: CASSLQGGENEQFF. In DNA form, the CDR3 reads TGTGCCAGTAGCCTGCAGGGGGGTGAGAATGAGCAGTTCTTC.

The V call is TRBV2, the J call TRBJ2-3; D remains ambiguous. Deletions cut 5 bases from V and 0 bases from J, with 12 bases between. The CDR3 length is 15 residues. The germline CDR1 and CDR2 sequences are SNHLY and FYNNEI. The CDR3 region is CASSLDSLSTDTQYF. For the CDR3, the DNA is TGTGCCAGCAGTCTCGACTCCCTTAGCACAGATACGCAGTATTTT.

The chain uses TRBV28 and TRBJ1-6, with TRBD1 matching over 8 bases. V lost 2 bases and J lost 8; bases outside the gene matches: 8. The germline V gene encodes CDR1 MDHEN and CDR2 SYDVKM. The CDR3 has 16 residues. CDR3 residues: CASSLHGQGGDSPLHF. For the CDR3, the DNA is TGTGCCAGCAGTTTACACGGACAGGGAGGAGATTCACCCCTCCACTTT.

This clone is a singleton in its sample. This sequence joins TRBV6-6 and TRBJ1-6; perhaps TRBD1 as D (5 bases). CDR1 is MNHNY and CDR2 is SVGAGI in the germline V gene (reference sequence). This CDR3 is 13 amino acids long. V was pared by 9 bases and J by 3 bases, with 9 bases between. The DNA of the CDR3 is TGTGCCAGTTTTGACAGCTATAATTCACCCCTCCACTTT. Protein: CASFDSYNSPLHF.

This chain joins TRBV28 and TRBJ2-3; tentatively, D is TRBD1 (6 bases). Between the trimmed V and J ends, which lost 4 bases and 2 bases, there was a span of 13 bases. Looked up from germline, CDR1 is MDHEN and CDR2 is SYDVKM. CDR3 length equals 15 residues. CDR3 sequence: CASSSPGDYTDTQYF. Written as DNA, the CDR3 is TGTGCCAGCAGTTCGCCAGGGGATTACACAGATACGCAGTATTTT.

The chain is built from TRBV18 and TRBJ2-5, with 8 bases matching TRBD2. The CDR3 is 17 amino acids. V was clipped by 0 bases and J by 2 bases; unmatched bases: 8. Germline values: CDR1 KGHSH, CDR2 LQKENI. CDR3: CASSPPNVAGGQETQYF. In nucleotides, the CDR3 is TGTGCCAGCTCACCACCGAACGTTGCGGGGGGTCAAGAGACCCAGTACTTC.

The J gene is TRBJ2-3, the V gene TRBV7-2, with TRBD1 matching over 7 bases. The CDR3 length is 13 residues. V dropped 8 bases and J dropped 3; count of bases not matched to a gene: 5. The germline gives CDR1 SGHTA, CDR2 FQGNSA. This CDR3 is CASGRQGTDTQYF. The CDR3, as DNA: TGTGCCAGCGGCCGACAGGGAACAGATACGCAGTATTTT.

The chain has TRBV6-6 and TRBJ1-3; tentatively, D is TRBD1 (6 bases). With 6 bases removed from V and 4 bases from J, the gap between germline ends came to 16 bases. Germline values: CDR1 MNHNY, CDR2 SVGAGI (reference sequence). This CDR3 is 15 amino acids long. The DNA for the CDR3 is TGTGCCAGCAGACCTACAGGGCTATCCGGAAACACCATATATTTT. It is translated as CASRPTGLSGNTIYF.

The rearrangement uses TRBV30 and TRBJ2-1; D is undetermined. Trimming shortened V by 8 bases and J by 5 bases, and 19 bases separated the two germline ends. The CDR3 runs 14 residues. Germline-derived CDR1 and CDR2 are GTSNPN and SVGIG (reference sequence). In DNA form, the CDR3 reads TGTGCCCACGAGGCCCAAACGATGAACAATGAGCAGTTCTTC. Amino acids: CAHEAQTMNNEQFF.

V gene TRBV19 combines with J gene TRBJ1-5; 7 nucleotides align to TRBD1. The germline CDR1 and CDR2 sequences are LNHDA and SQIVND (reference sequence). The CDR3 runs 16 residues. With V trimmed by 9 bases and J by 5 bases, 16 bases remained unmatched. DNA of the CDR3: TGTGCCAGCACCCGATATGGCAGGGGGGTGGATCAGCCCCAGCATTTT. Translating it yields CASTRYGRGVDQPQHF.

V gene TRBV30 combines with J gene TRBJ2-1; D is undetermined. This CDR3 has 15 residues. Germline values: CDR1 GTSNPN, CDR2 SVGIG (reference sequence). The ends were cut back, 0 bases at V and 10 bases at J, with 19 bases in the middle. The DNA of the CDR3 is TGTGCCTGGAGTGTACTGTTACCAGGAATGGGCGAGCAGTTCTTC. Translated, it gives CAWSVLLPGMGEQFF.

The CDR3 reads CASSDNYYGYTF. The CDR3 nucleotides are TGTGCCAGCAGTGACAACTACTATGGCTACACCTTC. J is TRBJ1-2 and V is TRBV6-1; D is unresolved. The CDR3 spans 12 residues. Between the trimmed V and J ends, which lost 3 bases and 3 bases, there was a span of 5 bases. Germline lookup yields CDR1 MNHNS and CDR2 SASEGT.

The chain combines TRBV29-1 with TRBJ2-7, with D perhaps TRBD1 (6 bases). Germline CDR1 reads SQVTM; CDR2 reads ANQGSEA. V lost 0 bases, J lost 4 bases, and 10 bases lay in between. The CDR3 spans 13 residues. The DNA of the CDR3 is TGCAGCGTTGAAGAGGGGGCTGAGTACGAGCAGTACTTC. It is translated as CSVEEGAEYEQYF.

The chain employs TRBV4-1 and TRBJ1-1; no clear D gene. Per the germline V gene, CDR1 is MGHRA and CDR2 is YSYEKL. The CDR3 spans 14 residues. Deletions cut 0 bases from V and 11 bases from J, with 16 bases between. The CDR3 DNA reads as TGCGCCAGCAGCCAAGAAGGATTCGCCGCCAGGGCTTTCTTT. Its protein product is CASSQEGFAARAFF.

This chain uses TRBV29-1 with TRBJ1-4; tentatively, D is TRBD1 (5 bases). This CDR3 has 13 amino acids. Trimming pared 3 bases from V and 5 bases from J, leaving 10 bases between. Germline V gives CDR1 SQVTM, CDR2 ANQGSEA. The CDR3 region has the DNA TGCAGCGTTGATGACAGAAAGAATGAAAAACTGTTTTTT. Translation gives CSVDDRKNEKLFF.

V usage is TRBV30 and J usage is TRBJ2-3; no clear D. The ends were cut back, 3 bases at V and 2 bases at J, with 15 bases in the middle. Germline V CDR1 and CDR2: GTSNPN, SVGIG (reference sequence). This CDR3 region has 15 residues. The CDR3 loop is CAWRSPLLLTDTQYF. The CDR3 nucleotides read TGTGCCTGGAGGTCACCCTTATTACTCACAGATACGCAGTATTTT.

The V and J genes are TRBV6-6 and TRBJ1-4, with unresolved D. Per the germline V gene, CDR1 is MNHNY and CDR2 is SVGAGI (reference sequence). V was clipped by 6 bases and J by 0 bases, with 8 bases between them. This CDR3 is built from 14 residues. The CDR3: CASRTFATNEKLFF. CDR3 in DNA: TGTGCCAGCAGGACCTTTGCAACTAATGAAAAACTGTTTTTT.

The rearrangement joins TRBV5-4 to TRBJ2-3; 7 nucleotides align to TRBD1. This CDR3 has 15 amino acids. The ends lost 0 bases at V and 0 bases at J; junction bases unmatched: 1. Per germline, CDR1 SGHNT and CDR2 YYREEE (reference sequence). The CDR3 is CASSLGDSSTDTQYF. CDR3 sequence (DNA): TGTGCCAGCAGCTTGGGGGACAGTAGCACAGATACGCAGTATTTT.

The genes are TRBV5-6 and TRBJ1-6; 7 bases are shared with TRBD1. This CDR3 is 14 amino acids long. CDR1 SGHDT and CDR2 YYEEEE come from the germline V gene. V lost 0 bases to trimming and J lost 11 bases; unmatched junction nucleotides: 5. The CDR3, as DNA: TGTGCCAGCAGCTTGGGAGGGGGCATGGCACCCCTCCACTTT. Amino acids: CASSLGGGMAPLHF.

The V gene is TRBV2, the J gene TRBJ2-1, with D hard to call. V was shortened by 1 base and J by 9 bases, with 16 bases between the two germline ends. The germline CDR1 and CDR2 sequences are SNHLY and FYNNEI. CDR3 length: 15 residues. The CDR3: CASSEGPSEWGEQFF. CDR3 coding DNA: TGTGCCAGCAGTGAAGGCCCGAGCGAGTGGGGTGAGCAGTTCTTC.

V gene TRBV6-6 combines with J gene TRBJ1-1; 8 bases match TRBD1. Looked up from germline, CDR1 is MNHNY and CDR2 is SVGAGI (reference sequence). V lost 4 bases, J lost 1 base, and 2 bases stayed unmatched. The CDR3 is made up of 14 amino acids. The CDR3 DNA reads TGTGCCAGCAGTTGGACAGGGAAGAACACTGAAGCTTTCTTT. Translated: CASSWTGKNTEAFF.

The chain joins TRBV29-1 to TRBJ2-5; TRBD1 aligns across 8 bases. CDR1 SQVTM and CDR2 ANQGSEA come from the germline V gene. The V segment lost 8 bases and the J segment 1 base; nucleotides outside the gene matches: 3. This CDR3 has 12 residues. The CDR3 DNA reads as TGCAGCTTCAGGGGGCTCCAAGAGACCCAGTACTTC. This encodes CSFRGLQETQYF.